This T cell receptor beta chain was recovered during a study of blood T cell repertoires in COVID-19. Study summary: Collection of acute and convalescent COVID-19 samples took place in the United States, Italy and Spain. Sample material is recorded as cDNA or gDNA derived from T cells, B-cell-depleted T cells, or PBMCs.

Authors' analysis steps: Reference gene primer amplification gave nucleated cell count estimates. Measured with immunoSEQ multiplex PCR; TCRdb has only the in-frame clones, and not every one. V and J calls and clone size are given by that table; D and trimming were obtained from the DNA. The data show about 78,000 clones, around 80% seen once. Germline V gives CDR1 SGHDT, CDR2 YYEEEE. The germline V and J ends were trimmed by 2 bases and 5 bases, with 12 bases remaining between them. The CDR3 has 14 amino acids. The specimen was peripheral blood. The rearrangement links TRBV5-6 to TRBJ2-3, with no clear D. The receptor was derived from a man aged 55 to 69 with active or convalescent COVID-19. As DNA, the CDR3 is TGTGCCAGCAGCTTTGACTCTCTTGAAGATACGCAGTATTTT. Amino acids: CASSFDSLEDTQYF.